This TCR beta chain was identified in a study of beta chain features in type 1 diabetes. Losses at the gene ends were 6 bases for V and 7 bases for J; bases not matched to a gene: 4. Germline V gene lookup returns CDR1 MNHEY and CDR2 SMNVEV (reference sequence). The CDR3 sequence is 14 residues long. Reverse transcription of all isolated RNA meant that expressed TCRB transcripts were sequenced. The repertoire was sequenced with immunoSEQ multiplex PCR; TCRdb's copy has only in-frame clones and lacks some. The repertoire consists of fewer than 900,000 clones, with roughly 15% occurring once and the leading ten covering 0.023%.

The rearrangement links TRBV27 to TRBJ2-1; TRBD2 matches 12 bases. Sequencing input: naive CD4+ T cells from blood. The clonotype comes from a woman between 18 and 30 years old in good health. The CDR3 loop reads CASRTGTSGNEQFF. CDR3 in DNA: TGTGCCAGCAGAACCGGGACTAGCGGGAATGAGCAGTTCTTC.